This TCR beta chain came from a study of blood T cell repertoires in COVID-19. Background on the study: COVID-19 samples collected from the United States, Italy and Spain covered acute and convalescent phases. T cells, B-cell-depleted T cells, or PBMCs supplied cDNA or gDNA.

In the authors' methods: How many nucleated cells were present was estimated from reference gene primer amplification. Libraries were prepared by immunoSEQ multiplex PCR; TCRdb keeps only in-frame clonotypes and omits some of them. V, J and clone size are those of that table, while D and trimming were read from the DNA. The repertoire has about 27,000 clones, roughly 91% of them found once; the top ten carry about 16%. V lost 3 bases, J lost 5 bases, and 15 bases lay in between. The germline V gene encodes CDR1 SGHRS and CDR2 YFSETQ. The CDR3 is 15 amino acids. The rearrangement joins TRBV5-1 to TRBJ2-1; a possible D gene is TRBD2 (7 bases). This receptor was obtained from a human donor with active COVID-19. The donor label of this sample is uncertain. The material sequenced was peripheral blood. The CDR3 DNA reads TGCGCCAGCAGCTCCACCCGGGGGGCCCACAATGAGCAGTTCTTC. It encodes CASSSTRGAHNEQFF.